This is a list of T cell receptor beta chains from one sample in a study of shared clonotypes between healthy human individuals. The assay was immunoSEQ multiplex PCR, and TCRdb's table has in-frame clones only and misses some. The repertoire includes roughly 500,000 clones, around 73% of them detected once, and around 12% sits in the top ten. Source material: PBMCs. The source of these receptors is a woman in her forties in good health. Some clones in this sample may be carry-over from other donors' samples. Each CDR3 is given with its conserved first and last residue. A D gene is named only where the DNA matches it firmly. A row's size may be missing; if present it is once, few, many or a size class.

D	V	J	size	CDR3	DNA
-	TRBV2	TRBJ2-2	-	CASSGYTTGELFF	TGTGCCAGCAGTGGTTACACGACCGGGGAGCTGTTTTTT
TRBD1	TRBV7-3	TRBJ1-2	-	CASSYYDRGGYTF	TGTGCCAGCAGCTATTATGACAGGGGTGGCTACACCTTC
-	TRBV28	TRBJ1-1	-	CASSWGNTEAFF	TGTGCCAGCAGTTGGGGGAACACTGAAGCTTTCTTT
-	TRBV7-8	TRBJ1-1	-	CASRETGWDTEAFF	TGTGCCAGCAGGGAGACGGGGTGGGACACTGAAGCTTTCTTT
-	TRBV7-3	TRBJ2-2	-	CASSHPLNTGELFF	TGTGCCAGCAGCCACCCCCTCAACACCGGGGAGCTGTTTTTT
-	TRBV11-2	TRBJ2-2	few	CASSLVGSTGELFF	TGTGCCAGCAGCTTAGTGGGAAGCACCGGGGAGCTGTTTTTT
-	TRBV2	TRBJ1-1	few	CASSFAGNTEAFF	TGTGCCAGCAGTTTTGCAGGGAACACTGAAGCTTTCTTT
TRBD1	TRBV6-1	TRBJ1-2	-	CASSEPTGERGGYTF	TGTGCCAGCAGTGAGCCGACAGGGGAGCGGGGTGGCTACACCTTC
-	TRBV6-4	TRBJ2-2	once	CASSEGGAEITGELFF	TGTGCCAGCAGTGAAGGTGGGGCAGAAATTACCGGGGAGCTGTTTTTT
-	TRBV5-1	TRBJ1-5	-	CASSPQGMQPQHF	TGCGCCAGCAGCCCTCAGGGGATGCAGCCCCAGCATTTT
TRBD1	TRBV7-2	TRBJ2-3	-	CASRSRVGQGAKDTQYF	TGTGCCAGCAGGTCTCGGGTGGGACAGGGGGCGAAAGATACGCAGTATTTT
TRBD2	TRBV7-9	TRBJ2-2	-	CASSGRSGGSNTGELFF	TGTGCCAGCAGCGGCAGATCTGGCGGGAGCAACACCGGGGAGCTGTTTTTT
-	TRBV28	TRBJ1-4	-	CASRLNEKLFF	TGTGCCAGTAGACTTAATGAAAAACTGTTTTTT
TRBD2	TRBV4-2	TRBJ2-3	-	CASSQESGGSGSTDTQYF	TGTGCCAGCAGCCAAGAAAGCGGAGGTAGCGGGAGCACAGATACGCAGTATTTT
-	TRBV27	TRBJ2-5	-	CASSPLQGPQETQYF	TGTGCCAGCAGCCCCTTACAGGGACCGCAAGAGACCCAGTACTTC
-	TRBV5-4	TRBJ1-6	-	CASSLYREDSPLHF	TGTGCCAGCAGCTTGTACAGGGAAGATTCACCCCTCCACTTT
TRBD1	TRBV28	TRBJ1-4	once	CASNTGGGFEKLFF	TGTGCCAGCAACACAGGGGGCGGGTTTGAAAAACTGTTTTTT
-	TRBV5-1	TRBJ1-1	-	CASSLAGGYTEAFF	TGCGCCAGCAGCTTGGCCGGGGGCTACACTGAAGCTTTCTTT
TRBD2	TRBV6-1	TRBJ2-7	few	CASSTRLAGGYEQYF	TGTGCCAGCAGTACCCGACTAGCGGGCGGCTACGAGCAGTACTTC
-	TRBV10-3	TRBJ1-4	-	CAISESGRELEKLFF	TGTGCCATCAGTGAGTCGGGCAGGGAGTTGGAGAAACTGTTTTTT
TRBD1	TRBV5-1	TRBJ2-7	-	CASSSEPLGQGGYEQYF	TGCGCCAGCAGCTCTGAACCCTTGGGACAGGGGGGTTACGAGCAGTACTTC
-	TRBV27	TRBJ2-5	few	CASSLRVAAETQYF	TGTGCCAGCAGTTTAAGAGTAGCGGCCGAGACCCAGTACTTC
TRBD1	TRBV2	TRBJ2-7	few	CASSPNQRTGRSEQYF	TGTGCCAGCAGTCCCAACCAACGGACAGGCCGCAGCGAGCAGTACTTC
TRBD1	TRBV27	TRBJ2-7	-	CASSAGTGTAQYF	TGTGCCAGCAGCGCCGGGACAGGGACGGCTCAGTACTTC
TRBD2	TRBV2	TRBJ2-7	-	CASGILAGEIYEQYF	TGTGCCAGTGGCATACTAGCGGGAGAGATCTACGAGCAGTACTTC
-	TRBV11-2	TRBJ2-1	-	CASSLGVNHEQFF	TGTGCCAGCAGCTTAGGGGTTAACCATGAGCAGTTCTTC
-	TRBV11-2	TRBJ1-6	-	CASSDSVRINSPLHF	TGTGCCAGCAGCGATTCGGTGAGAATCAATTCACCCCTCCACTTT
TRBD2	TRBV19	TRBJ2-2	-	CASSIVTSGRKAGELFF	TGTGCCAGTAGTATTGTGACTAGCGGGAGAAAGGCCGGGGAGCTGTTTTTT
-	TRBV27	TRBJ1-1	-	CASSLKGGTEAFF	TGTGCCAGCAGTTTAAAAGGGGGCACTGAAGCTTTCTTT
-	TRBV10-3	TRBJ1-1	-	CAISEAGATEAFF	TGTGCCATCAGTGAGGCAGGGGCCACTGAAGCTTTCTTT
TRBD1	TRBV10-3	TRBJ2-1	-	CAICGTGVGNEQFF	TGTGCCATCTGCGGGACAGGGGTGGGCAATGAGCAGTTCTTC
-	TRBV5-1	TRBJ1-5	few	CASSPGGSNQPQHF	TGCGCCAGCAGCCCCGGCGGTAGCAATCAGCCCCAGCATTTT
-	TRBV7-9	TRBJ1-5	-	CASSWESNQPQHF	TGTGCCAGCAGCTGGGAGAGCAATCAGCCCCAGCATTTT
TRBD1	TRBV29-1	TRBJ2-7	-	CSVGDGTVPEQYF	TGCAGCGTTGGCGACGGGACAGTCCCCGAGCAGTACTTC
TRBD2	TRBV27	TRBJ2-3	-	CASSLWLAGTDTQYF	TGTGCCAGCAGTTTATGGCTAGCGGGTACAGATACGCAGTATTTT
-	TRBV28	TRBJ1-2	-	CAAYKGGSGYGYTF	TGTGCCGCCTATAAGGGAGGAAGCGGCTATGGCTACACCTTC
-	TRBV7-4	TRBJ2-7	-	CASSLARGVSYEQYF	TGTGCCAGCAGCTTAGCGAGGGGGGTCTCCTACGAGCAGTACTTC
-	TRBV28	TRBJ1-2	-	CATPDRTYGCTF	-
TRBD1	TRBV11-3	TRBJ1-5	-	CASSLDRGQGFNQPQHF	TGTGCCAGCAGCTTAGATCGGGGACAGGGGTTCAATCAGCCCCAGCATTTT
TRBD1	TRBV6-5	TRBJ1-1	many	CASRPPGGMNTEAFF	TGTGCCAGCAGACCCCCAGGGGGGATGAACACTGAAGCTTTCTTT
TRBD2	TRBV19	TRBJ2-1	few	CASSILGTKTSGDDNEQFF	TGTGCCAGTAGTATCCTAGGGACAAAAACTAGCGGCGATGACAATGAGCAGTTCTTC